The clone carrying this TCR beta chain was seen many times. Building of the TCR beta libraries involved iRepertoire HTBI primers and Arm-PCR of CDR3 regions. TCRdb analysed the multiplex PCR reads with MiXCR anew, one entry per CDR3 protein. The sample has about 450,000 distinct CDR3 sequences, about 15% seen once. The data were obtained in a study of regulatory T cells in long-lasting Graves disease. Regarding time point: newly diagnosed GD, antithyroid drugs for less than 3 months. The TCR library was made from RNA extracted from PBMCs. Between the trimmed V and J ends, which lost 1 base and 5 bases, there was a span of 7 bases. Germline-derived CDR1 and CDR2 are KGHSH and LQKENI. The CDR3 has 13 amino acids. A further study also used this sample, focusing on T cells in Graves' hyperthyroidism and ophthalmopathy.

The chain combines TRBV18 with TRBJ2-3; no clear D. Source: peripheral blood mononuclear cells (PBMCs), taken at new diagnosis, from a patient treated with antithyroid drugs. The source is a woman in her twenties or thirties with Graves disease. The chain's CDR3 is CASSPLPKDTQYF. The CDR3 DNA follows: TGTGCCAGCTCACCACTACCGAAAGATACGCAGTATTTT.